These 12 T cell receptor beta chains were all obtained from the same sample, sequenced in a study of graft-versus-host responses after intestinal transplantation. TCRdb's table, derived via immunoSEQ multiplex PCR, lists solely in-frame clones and lacks some. The table lists over 45,000 clones, about 90% of them singletons. The sample here was PBMCs, taken 26 days after transplant. Receptor source: a human patient who received an intestinal transplant, so some T cells may come from the graft donor.

The gene calls are TRBV6-1 and TRBJ2-3; 9 bases line up with TRBD2. Germline CDR1 is MNHNS and CDR2 is SASEGT. V trimming: 2 bases; J trimming: 0 bases; junction bases outside the gene matches: 6. The CDR3 consists of 17 residues. CDR3 region: CASSELAGTPSTDTQYF. CDR3 DNA sequence: TGTGCCAGCAGTGAACTAGCGGGAACTCCAAGCACAGATACGCAGTATTTT.

The J gene is TRBJ2-7, the V gene TRBV6-1; no clear D gene. The CDR3 runs 13 residues. V lost 2 bases, J lost 2 bases, and 7 bases lay in between. CDR1 is MNHNS, CDR2 SASEGT, per germline. The CDR3 reads CASSEIIAYEQYV. CDR3 DNA sequence: TGTGCCAGCAGTGAAATTATAGCCTACGAGCAGTACGTC.

The genes are TRBV5-4 and TRBJ1-1; TRBD1 matches 11 bases. Trimming removed 2 bases from V and 5 bases from J; junction bases left unmatched: 5. Germline loops: CDR1 SGHNT, CDR2 YYREEE (reference sequence). The CDR3 runs 15 residues. DNA for the CDR3: TGTGCCAGCAGCTTAGCCGGGACAGGGGGGACTGAAGCTTTCTTT. Its translation: CASSLAGTGGTEAFF.

A few counts support this clone. This rearrangement joins TRBV6-5 to TRBJ2-5; 8 nucleotides match TRBD1. This CDR3 spans 15 amino acids. Germline CDR1 and CDR2: MNHEY and SVGAGI. Trimming at V came to 4 bases and at J to 5 bases, leaving 9 bases not matched to a gene. CDR3 in amino acids: CASSFRGQGGETQYF. The CDR3 DNA is TGTGCCAGCAGTTTCCGAGGACAGGGTGGGGAGACCCAGTACTTC.

The V call is TRBV9, the J call TRBJ2-5; 10 positions agree with TRBD1. The length of the CDR3 is 18 residues. Germline CDR1 reads SGDLS; CDR2 reads YYNGEE. With V trimmed by 3 bases and J by 5 bases, 16 bases remained unmatched. The CDR3 coding sequence is TGTGCCAGCAGCGAGAGGCCGGGACAGGGGCCTCCTTGGGAGACCCAGTACTTC. As protein: CASSERPGQGPPWETQYF.

The V and J genes are TRBV2 and TRBJ1-6; unclear D gene. Trimming removed 6 bases at V and 16 bases at J, with 13 bases between. Germline V gives CDR1 SNHLY, CDR2 FYNNEI. The CDR3 runs 11 residues. This CDR3 reads CASRADVILHF. The CDR3 DNA follows: TGTGCCAGCAGAGCGGACGTGATTCTCCACTTT. The variable domain in full, with the rest retrieved from reference TRBV2 and TRBJ1-6, is EPEVTQTPSHQVTQMGQEVILRCVPISNHLYFYWYRQILGQKVEFLVSFYNNEISEKSEIFDDQFSVERPDGSNFTLKIRSTKLEDSAMYFCASRADVILHFGNGTRLTVT.

V usage is TRBV4-1 and J usage is TRBJ1-4; D unclear. V shed 0 bases and J shed 8 bases, with 10 bases lying between them. CDR3 length: 14 residues. CDR1 and CDR2 from the germline V gene are MGHRA and YSYEKL. The CDR3 is CASSQERRTEKLFF. The CDR3 coding sequence is TGCGCCAGCAGCCAAGAGAGGAGGACGGAAAAACTGTTTTTT.

This chain joins TRBV28 and TRBJ2-7, with 9 bases that match TRBD1. CDR1 is MDHEN and CDR2 is SYDVKM in the germline V gene. With V trimmed by 4 bases and J by 6 bases, 1 base remained unmatched. The CDR3 sequence is 12 residues long. CDR3 in DNA: TGTGCCAGCAGTTGGACAGGGGCCGAGCAGTACTTC. Residues: CASSWTGAEQYF. Variable domain in full (rest from reference TRBV28 and TRBJ2-7): DVKVTQSSRYLVKRTGEKVFLECVQDMDHENMFWYRQDPGLGLRLIYFSYDVKMKEKGDIPEGYSVSREKKERFSLILESASTNQTSMYLCASSWTGAEQYFGPGTRLTVT.

CDR3 sequence: CASSLPRDGSTEAFF. CDR3 DNA: TGTGCCAGCAGCTTACCCAGGGACGGGAGCACTGAAGCTTTCTTT. The J gene is TRBJ1-1, the V gene TRBV7-3, with D maybe TRBD1 (5 bases). Between the trimmed V and J ends, which lost 2 bases and 4 bases, there was a span of 14 bases. This CDR3 is built from 15 residues. The germline V gene encodes CDR1 SGHTA and CDR2 FQGTGA.

The chain uses TRBV4-1 and TRBJ2-1; perhaps TRBD2 as D (6 bases). This CDR3 spans 15 amino acids. V gave up 0 bases and J gave up 3 bases, with 9 bases separating them. The germline gives CDR1 MGHRA, CDR2 YSYEKL. CDR3 nucleotide sequence: TGCGCCAGCAGCCAAGAGCCGGGAGACTACAATGAGCAGTTCTTC. Translation gives CASSQEPGDYNEQFF.

The V and J genes are TRBV7-9 and TRBJ2-1, with D possibly TRBD2 on 7 matching bases. This CDR3 is built from 16 residues. Trimming took off 6 bases at V and 4 bases at J, with 19 bases between the two ends. Germline lookup yields CDR1 SEHNR and CDR2 FQNEAQ (reference sequence). The CDR3: CASRFESGGEYNEQFF. Here the CDR3 DNA reads TGTGCCAGCAGATTCGAGTCGGGGGGCGAGTACAATGAGCAGTTCTTC.

V gene TRBV6-1 combines with J gene TRBJ2-1; D not resolved. Per germline, CDR1 MNHNS and CDR2 SASEGT. The V end was cut by 6 bases, the J end by 9 bases, with 12 bases between. This CDR3 is 12 amino acids long. The CDR3 here is CASSPPGIEQFF. The DNA for the CDR3 is TGTGCCAGCAGCCCTCCGGGTATTGAGCAGTTCTTC.